The 14 T cell receptor beta chains in this list originate from one sample, sequenced in a study of cytomegalovirus exposure and HLA in healthy donors (dated 2017 in TCRdb). Library preparation used the immunoSEQ multiplex PCR assay. In TCRdb, the immuneACCESS table is reduced to in-frame sequences with V and J assigned. These tables do not hold every clone; where another copy was compared, an unresolved V gene accounts for under half, and the others remain unexplained. Across this sample there are approximately 150,000 clones, with around nine tenths seen only once. The ten largest account for more than 1.3% of the sample. The sequencing sample was made of PBMCs. These TCRs come from a woman in her 30s in good health and CMV-seronegative.

This chain links TRBV4-1 with TRBJ1-5; D is perhaps TRBD1 (5 bases). The CDR3 spans 16 residues. Germline-derived CDR1 and CDR2 are MGHRA and YSYEKL. The V and J ends lost 2 bases and 2 bases respectively, with 13 bases between them. This chain's CDR3 is CASSQPGKGGNQPQHF. The CDR3, as DNA: TGCGCCAGCAGCCAACCAGGGAAAGGGGGCAATCAGCCCCAGCATTTT.

This chain links TRBV12-2 with TRBJ2-1; the table's D call of TRBD1 was not tested on the DNA. TRBV12-2 is tagged as a pseudogene. The CDR3 totals 16 residues. This chain's CDR3 is CASRFPGRQGDDEQFF. Here the CDR3 DNA reads TGTGCAAGTCGCTTCCCAGGTAGACAGGGAGACGATGAGCAGTTCTTC.

This clone occurred a few times. The rearrangement joins TRBV5-1 to TRBJ1-6; D is uncertain. The CDR3 sequence is 15 residues long. V lost 0 bases and J 7 bases, leaving 11 bases between the germline ends. Germline-derived CDR1 and CDR2 are SGHRS and YFSETQ. In DNA form, the CDR3 reads TGCGCCAGCAGCTTGGTGGCACTAAACAATTCACCCCTCCACTTT. This encodes CASSLVALNNSPLHF.

This clone was found once. This rearrangement joins TRBV7-9 to TRBJ1-5; perhaps TRBD1 as D (5 bases). V lost 5 bases to trimming and J lost 6 bases, with 11 bases between them. There are 13 residues in the CDR3. Germline CDR1 and CDR2: SEHNR and FQNEAQ (reference sequence). CDR3 sequence reads: CASSPGGGQPQHF. The CDR3, as DNA: TGTGCCAGCAGCCCGGGGGGGGGTCAGCCCCAGCATTTT. Supplemented by reference TRBV7-9 and TRBJ1-5, the full variable domain reads DTGVSQNPRHKITKRGQNVTFRCDPISEHNRLYWYRQTLGQGPEFLTYFQNEAQLEKSRLLSDRFSAERPKGSFSTLEIQRTEQGDSAMYLCASSPGGGQPQHFGDGTRLSIL.

V is TRBV2 and J is TRBJ2-7, with TRBD1 identical over 7 bases. Per the germline V gene, CDR1 is SNHLY and CDR2 is FYNNEI. The CDR3 contains 12 residues. Trimming took 11 bases from V and 2 from J; bases not matched to a gene: 6. CDR3 in amino acids: CAARQGPYEQYF. The CDR3 region has the DNA TGTGCCGCCAGACAGGGCCCCTACGAGCAGTACTTC.

The rearrangement joins TRBV7-2 to TRBJ1-5, with D maybe TRBD1 (6 bases). Germline-derived CDR1 and CDR2 are SGHTA and FQGNSA. V was shortened by 1 base and J by 4 bases, with 14 bases between the two germline ends. The length of the CDR3 is 16 residues. The CDR3 loop is CASSLGPQQGNQPQHF. CDR3 nucleotides: TGTGCCAGCAGCTTAGGCCCCCAGCAGGGGAATCAGCCCCAGCATTTT.

V and J are TRBV2 and TRBJ1-5; TRBD1 matches at 7 bases. Germline V gives CDR1 SNHLY, CDR2 FYNNEI. This CDR3 is 15 amino acids long. Germline trimming cut 6 bases from V and 0 bases from J; bases unmatched to any gene: 5. The CDR3 spells CASSSDRLSNQPQHF. In DNA, the CDR3 is TGTGCCAGCAGCTCGGACAGGCTTAGCAATCAGCCCCAGCATTTT. The full variable domain, rest sourced from reference TRBV2 and TRBJ1-5, is EPEVTQTPSHQVTQMGQEVILRCVPISNHLYFYWYRQILGQKVEFLVSFYNNEISEKSEIFDDQFSVERPDGSNFTLKIRSTKLEDSAMYFCASSSDRLSNQPQHFGDGTRLSIL.

This clone was seen only once. V gene TRBV27 combines with J gene TRBJ2-7, with D perhaps TRBD2 (5 bases). Germline V lookup: CDR1 MNHEY, CDR2 SMNVEV (reference sequence). Between the trimmed V and J ends, which lost 2 bases and 5 bases, there was a span of 13 bases. The length of the CDR3 is 14 residues. This chain's CDR3 is CASSLSHGVHEQYF. In DNA form, the CDR3 reads TGTGCCAGCAGTTTAAGTCACGGGGTCCACGAGCAGTACTTC.

V is TRBV2 and J is TRBJ1-4; no clear D. The length of the CDR3 is 14 residues. Germline CDR1 reads SNHLY; CDR2 reads FYNNEI. V lost 4 bases and J 6 bases, leaving 12 bases between the germline ends. The CDR3, as DNA: TGTGCCAGCAGTGTGACAACGTGGGATGAAAAACTGTTTTTT. Its translation: CASSVTTWDEKLFF.

This chain joins TRBV6-1 and TRBJ2-7; 9 bases map to TRBD1. V shed 2 bases and J 2 bases; nucleotides not matched to a gene: 10. CDR1 MNHNS and CDR2 SASEGT come from the germline V gene. The CDR3 runs to 17 residues. CDR3 nucleotides: TGTGCCAGCAGTGAAACCACCGGGACAGGGTGGACCTACGAGCAGTACTTC. It yields the protein CASSETTGTGWTYEQYF.

This chain connects TRBV7-8 to TRBJ2-2; maybe TRBD1 (6 bases). The CDR3 runs 16 residues. Germline V gives CDR1 SGHVS, CDR2 FQNEAQ. V gave up 7 bases and J gave up 4 bases, with 19 bases separating them. The chain's CDR3 is CASTTGQVGLTGELFF. CDR3 DNA sequence: TGTGCCAGCACCACAGGGCAAGTGGGGCTCACCGGGGAGCTGTTTTTT.

J is TRBJ1-5 and V is TRBV7-8; no reliable D call. With 0 bases removed from V and 0 bases from J, the gap between germline ends came to 9 bases. The CDR3 spans 16 residues. Per germline, CDR1 SGHVS and CDR2 FQNEAQ. CDR3 in amino acids: CASSLALRGSNQPQHF. The CDR3 DNA reads as TGTGCCAGCAGCTTAGCGCTTCGGGGTAGCAATCAGCCCCAGCATTTT. The full variable domain, its missing parts supplied by reference TRBV7-8 and TRBJ1-5, is GAGVSQSPRYKVAKRGQDVALRCDPISGHVSLFWYQQALGQGPEFLTYFQNEAQLDKSGLPSDRFFAERPEGSVSTLKIQRTQQEDSAVYLCASSLALRGSNQPQHFGDGTRLSIL.

This chain links TRBV5-6 with TRBJ2-1; D remains unclear. V was shortened by 1 base and J by 5 bases, with 13 bases between the two germline ends. The CDR3 spans 15 residues. The germline V gene has CDR1 SGHDT and CDR2 YYEEEE. CDR3 sequence reads: CASSLYLVMDNEQFF. The DNA for the CDR3 is TGTGCCAGCAGCTTGTACCTAGTAATGGACAATGAGCAGTTCTTC.

The rearrangement joins TRBV19 to TRBJ2-1, with TRBD2 as a possible D gene (6 bases). Germline V gene data show CDR1 as LNHDA and CDR2 as SQIVND (reference sequence). Trimming removed 1 base from V and 4 bases from J, with 11 bases in between. The CDR3 has 15 residues. CDR3 protein: CASSIGAGPYNEQFF. CDR3 DNA: TGTGCCAGTAGTATAGGCGCGGGACCGTACAATGAGCAGTTCTTC.